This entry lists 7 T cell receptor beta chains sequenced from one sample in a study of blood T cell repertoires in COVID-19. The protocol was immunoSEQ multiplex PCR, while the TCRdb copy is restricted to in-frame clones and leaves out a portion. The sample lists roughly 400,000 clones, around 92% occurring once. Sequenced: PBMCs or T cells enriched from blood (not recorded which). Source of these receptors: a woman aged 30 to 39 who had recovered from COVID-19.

The CDR3, as DNA: TGTGCCAGCAGCATTAGGGGAAATAGCAATCAGCCCCAGCATTTT. Amino acids: CASSIRGNSNQPQHF. V and J are TRBV7-8 and TRBJ1-5; possibly TRBD1 for D (5 bases). V lost 5 bases, J lost 0 bases, and 11 bases lay in between. Germline V gene data show CDR1 as SGHVS and CDR2 as FQNEAQ. This CDR3 region has 15 residues. Full variable domain (rest looked up from reference TRBV7-8 and TRBJ1-5): GAGVSQSPRYKVAKRGQDVALRCDPISGHVSLFWYQQALGQGPEFLTYFQNEAQLDKSGLPSDRFFAERPEGSVSTLKIQRTQQEDSAVYLCASSIRGNSNQPQHFGDGTRLSIL.

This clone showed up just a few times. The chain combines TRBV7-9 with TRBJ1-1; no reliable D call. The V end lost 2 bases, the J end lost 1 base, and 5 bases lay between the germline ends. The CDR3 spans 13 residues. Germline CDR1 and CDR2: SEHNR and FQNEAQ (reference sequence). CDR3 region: CASSLTANTEAFF. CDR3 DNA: TGTGCCAGCAGCTTAACAGCGAACACTGAAGCTTTCTTT.

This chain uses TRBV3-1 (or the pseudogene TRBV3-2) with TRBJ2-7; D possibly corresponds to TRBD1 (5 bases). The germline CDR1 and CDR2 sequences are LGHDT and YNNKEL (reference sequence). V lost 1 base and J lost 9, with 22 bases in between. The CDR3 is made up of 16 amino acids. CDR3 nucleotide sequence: TGTGCCAGCAGCCAAGGTCCGACAGCCAACTTGAATTGGCAGTACTTC. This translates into CASSQGPTANLNWQYF.

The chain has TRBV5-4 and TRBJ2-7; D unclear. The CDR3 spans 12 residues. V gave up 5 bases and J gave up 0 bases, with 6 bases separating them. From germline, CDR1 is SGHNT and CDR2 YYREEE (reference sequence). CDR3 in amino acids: CASSESSYEQYF. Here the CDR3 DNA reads TGTGCCAGCAGTGAGAGCTCCTACGAGCAGTACTTC.

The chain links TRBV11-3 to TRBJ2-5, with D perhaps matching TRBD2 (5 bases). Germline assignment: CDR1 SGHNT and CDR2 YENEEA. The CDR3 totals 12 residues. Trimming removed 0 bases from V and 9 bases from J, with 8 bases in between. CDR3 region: CASSLEGGPQYF. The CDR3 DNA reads TGTGCCAGCAGCTTAGAAGGAGGACCCCAGTACTTC.

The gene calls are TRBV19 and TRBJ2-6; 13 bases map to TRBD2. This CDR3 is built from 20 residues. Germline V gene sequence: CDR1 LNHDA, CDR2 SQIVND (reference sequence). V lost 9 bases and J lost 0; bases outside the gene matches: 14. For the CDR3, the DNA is TGTGCCAGCGATTCGACTAGCGGGGGGCCTAAAATCTCTGGGGCCAACGTCCTGACTTTC. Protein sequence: CASDSTSGGPKISGANVLTF.

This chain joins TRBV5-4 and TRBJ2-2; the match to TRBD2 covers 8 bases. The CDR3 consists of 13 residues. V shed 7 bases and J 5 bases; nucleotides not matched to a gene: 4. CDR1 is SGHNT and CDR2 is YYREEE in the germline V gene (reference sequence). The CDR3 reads CASRAGGTGELFF. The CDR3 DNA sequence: TGTGCCAGCCGGGCGGGGGGAACCGGGGAGCTGTTTTTT.